These 15 T cell receptor beta chains share one sample of origin, sequenced in a study of identical twins. TCRdb redid the calling of the 5' RACE reads with MiXCR, one entry per CDR3 protein. The sample contains around 1.7 million distinct CDR3 sequences, roughly 35% of which appear only once. The sequenced material came from cord blood. These receptor sequences come from a newborn girl in good health.

Details on this clonotype: It may be a read error: a sequence one base away is much more abundant. V usage is TRBV10-3 and J usage is TRBJ2-3; 8 nucleotides match TRBD2. From germline, CDR1 is ENHRY and CDR2 SYGVKD. The length of the CDR3 is 15 residues. CDR3 protein: CAISSSGYSTDSQYF. CDR3 in DNA: TGTGCCATCAGTTCTAGCGGGTACAGCACAGATTCGCAGTATTTT.

This clonotype was counted between two and nine times. The chain joins TRBV30 to TRBJ2-7; D gene uncertain. CDR3 size: 11 residues. Trimming pared 0 bases from V and 3 bases from J, leaving 3 bases between. CDR1 is GTSNPN, CDR2 SVGIG, per germline (reference sequence). CDR3 in DNA: TGTGCCTGGAGTGTACACTACGAGCAGTACTTC. This gives the protein CAWSVHYEQYF.

This clonotype was seen repeatedly, ten times or more. This chain connects TRBV28 to TRBJ1-2; TRBD1 aligns across 9 bases. CDR1 MDHEN and CDR2 SYDVKM come from the germline V gene. The CDR3 sequence is 15 residues long. With V trimmed by 4 bases and J by 6 bases, 9 bases remained unmatched. CDR3 DNA: TGTGCCAGCAGTTCCCTCCGGGACAGGGTGAATGGCTACACCTTC. Translation gives CASSSLRDRVNGYTF.

Only a few counts were recorded for this clonotype. This chain connects TRBV29-1 to TRBJ2-3; 8 positions match TRBD1. CDR3 length equals 18 residues. V lost 6 bases and J lost 4; bases outside the gene matches: 21. Looked up from germline, CDR1 is SQVTM and CDR2 is ANQGSEA. This CDR3 is CSVKGGTGPNRWADTQYF. In DNA form, the CDR3 reads TGCAGCGTCAAAGGCGGGACAGGCCCTAACCGCTGGGCAGATACGCAGTATTTT.

This clonotype appeared a few times. This chain joins TRBV6-2 or TRBV6-3 and TRBJ1-1, with 7 nucleotides matching TRBD1. The CDR3 has 15 amino acids. Unmatched junction bases numbered 7, after V lost 2 bases and J lost 4 bases. Germline CDR1 reads MNHEY; CDR2 reads SVGEGT. DNA for the CDR3: TGTGCCAGCAGTTACAGGGGGCGAGGGAGCACTGAAGCTTTCTTT. It specifies CASSYRGRGSTEAFF.

This clonotype was counted once. V usage is TRBV7-2 and J usage is TRBJ2-1; TRBD1 aligns across 8 bases. This CDR3 comprises 16 residues. Germline loops: CDR1 SGHTA, CDR2 FQGNSA. The trim removed 2 bases at V and 1 base at J, leaving 4 bases unmatched. Written as DNA, the CDR3 is TGTGCCAGCAGCTTATGTACAGGGGGATCCTACAATGAGCAGTTCTTC. Residues: CASSLCTGGSYNEQFF.

The genes are TRBV29-1 and TRBJ1-1; TRBD1 aligns across 9 bases. Germline assignment: CDR1 SQVTM and CDR2 ANQGSEA. CDR3 length equals 13 residues. Germline trimming cut 2 bases from V and 8 bases from J; bases unmatched to any gene: 6. CDR3 loop: CSVEHRGRREAFF. The CDR3, as DNA: TGCAGCGTTGAACACAGGGGGCGTAGAGAAGCTTTCTTT.

This chain uses TRBV9 with TRBJ2-1; 7 bases are a match to TRBD2. Gene TRBJ2-7 matches the end of the DNA better, so the J call may be wrong. CDR3 size: 15 residues. The V gene's germline CDR1 is SGDLS and CDR2 YYNGEE. The CDR3 region has the DNA TGTGCCAGCAGCCTAAGCGGGACCTCCTACAATGAGCAGTACTTC. This codes for CASSLSGTSYNEQYF.

This clonotype was seen at least ten times. The chain uses TRBV27 and TRBJ2-5; D is possibly TRBD2 (6 bases). The CDR3 totals 13 residues. The germline gives CDR1 MNHEY, CDR2 SMNVEV (reference sequence). Trimming stripped 3 bases from V and 4 bases from J, with 9 bases between. CDR3: CASSFVSGETQYF. The CDR3 bases are TGTGCCAGCAGTTTCGTTAGCGGAGAGACCCAGTACTTC.

This clonotype was counted ten times or more. V and J are TRBV29-1 and TRBJ2-3, with 8 bases identical to TRBD2. The germline V gene encodes CDR1 SQVTM and CDR2 ANQGSEA. Trimming took 7 bases from V and 5 from J; bases not matched to a gene: 11. This CDR3 contains 14 residues. CDR3 protein: CSAPRRGAKDTQYF. CDR3 bases: TGCAGCGCCCCCAGGCGGGGGGCGAAAGATACGCAGTATTTT.

This clonotype came up a few times. The rearrangement joins TRBV6-2 or TRBV6-3 to TRBJ2-7; tentatively, D is TRBD1 or TRBD2 (5 bases each). V was trimmed by 6 bases and J by 3 bases, leaving 18 bases between them. Germline lookup yields CDR1 MNHEY and CDR2 SVGEGT. This CDR3 is 15 amino acids long. The CDR3 loop is CASSGWGRLHYEQYF. CDR3 sequence (DNA): TGTGCCAGCAGCGGCTGGGGCAGACTACACTACGAGCAGTACTTC.

The rearrangement uses TRBV3-1 and TRBJ2-1; possibly TRBD2 for D (5 bases). The V gene lost 4 bases and the J gene lost 6 bases, with 16 bases spanning the gap. Germline V lookup: CDR1 LGHDT, CDR2 YNNKEL (reference sequence). This CDR3 contains 15 residues. CDR3 region: CASSPGGPSINEQFF. CDR3 nucleotides: TGTGCCAGCAGCCCAGGAGGCCCTAGTATCAATGAGCAGTTCTTC.

The rearrangement links TRBV21-1 to TRBJ2-5; TRBD1 is the table's D call and was not checked against the DNA. TRBV21-1 has pseudogene status. The CDR3 is 15 amino acids. The CDR3 sequence: CASSKNRTDEETQYF. DNA for the CDR3: TGTGCCAGCAGCAAAAACAGGACCGACGAAGAGACCCAGTACTTC.

This chain links TRBV5-1 with TRBJ2-1, with 9 bases matching TRBD2. Looked up from germline, CDR1 is SGHRS and CDR2 is YFSETQ. V lost 4 bases to trimming and J lost 0 bases; unmatched junction nucleotides: 5. The CDR3 has 16 amino acids. The CDR3 DNA reads as TGCGCCAGCAGCGAGACTAGCGGACACTCCTACAATGAGCAGTTCTTC. This sequence encodes CASSETSGHSYNEQFF.

In this sample, this clonotype turned up a few times. The rearrangement joins TRBV4-1 to TRBJ1-2; possibly TRBD1 for D (6 bases). V lost 0 bases and J lost 3, with 14 bases in between. CDR3 length: 16 residues. Germline loops: CDR1 MGHRA, CDR2 YSYEKL. In DNA, the CDR3 is TGCGCCAGCAGCCAAGATCCGGGTGGGGGGCACTATGGCTACACCTTC. This translates into CASSQDPGGGHYGYTF.